The 25 T cell receptor beta chains below were found in one sample sequenced in a study of T cell repertoires and HLA-DP antigens. The antigens these receptors bind are not known. The assay was immunoSEQ multiplex PCR, and TCRdb's table has in-frame clones only and misses some. The data contain around 110,000 clones, 80% to 95% of them singletons. The specimen sequenced was CD4+ T cells from PBMCs. Every receptor here comes from a woman aged 18-29 years in good health and CMV-seronegative.

V and J are TRBV29-1 and TRBJ2-1, with D possibly matching TRBD2 (6 bases). V was clipped by 5 bases and J by 6 bases, with 14 bases between them. This CDR3 comprises 13 residues. Germline lookup yields CDR1 SQVTM and CDR2 ANQGSEA. CDR3 in amino acids: CSVLLGTLNEQFF. The DNA of the CDR3 is TGCAGCGTTCTTTTAGGGACTCTCAATGAGCAGTTCTTC.

This sequence joins TRBV2 and TRBJ2-5; D is tentatively TRBD1 or TRBD2 (5 bases each). This CDR3 spans 15 amino acids. Germline lookup yields CDR1 SNHLY and CDR2 FYNNEI. Trimming cost V 6 bases and J 5 bases, with 19 bases left between them. CDR3 protein: CASSTHRKGVETQYF. The CDR3 DNA is TGTGCCAGCAGCACGCACAGGAAGGGAGTCGAGACCCAGTACTTC.

Here the CDR3 DNA reads TGTGCCAGCAGCGTAGGTGATAGCGGGACCTACGAGCAGTACTTC. Its protein product is CASSVGDSGTYEQYF. V is TRBV9 and J is TRBJ2-7; the match to TRBD2 covers 8 bases. The CDR3 totals 15 residues. Germline V gene data show CDR1 as SGDLS and CDR2 as YYNGEE. The junction had 4 bases not matched to a gene; V was cut back by 0 bases and J by 2 bases.

The chain couples TRBV7-9 to TRBJ2-2; either TRBD1 or TRBD2 may fit D (5 bases each). This CDR3 has 19 amino acids. V lost 5 bases and J 0 bases, leaving 22 bases between the germline ends. Per the germline V gene, CDR1 is SEHNR and CDR2 is FQNEAQ (reference sequence). CDR3 in amino acids: CASSEGLRKRNANTGELFF. The CDR3 nucleotides read TGTGCCAGCAGCGAGGGGCTTCGGAAGCGAAACGCGAACACCGGGGAGCTGTTTTTT. Looking up the rest from reference TRBV7-9 and TRBJ2-2 gives the full variable domain: DTGVSQNPRHKITKRGQNVTFRCDPISEHNRLYWYRQTLGQGPEFLTYFQNEAQLEKSRLLSDRFSAERPKGSFSTLEIQRTEQGDSAMYLCASSEGLRKRNANTGELFFGEGSRLTVL.

This clone was recorded once. V usage is TRBV5-1 and J usage is TRBJ1-1; D might be TRBD1 (5 bases). Germline values: CDR1 SGHRS, CDR2 YFSETQ. The CDR3 runs to 16 residues. V was clipped by 4 bases and J by 0 bases, with 16 bases between them. CDR3 coding DNA: TGCGCCAGCAGCGCGGGACTAATCCCTGTGAACACTGAAGCTTTCTTT. Its translation is CASSAGLIPVNTEAFF.

Concerning this clone itself: Sequence at one end of the junction differs from germline and may be a read error. DNA for the CDR3: TGTGCCAGCAGCGCCAACTTGCGGGACAGGGGCTCCATCCACTTC. Residues: CASSANLRDRGSIHF. The chain joins TRBV7-9 to TRBJ1-2; 10 bases align to TRBD1. CDR1 SEHNR and CDR2 FQNEAQ come from the germline V gene (reference sequence). The CDR3 runs 15 residues.

The count of this clone is one. One end of the junction varies from germline; a read error may be responsible. The chain links TRBV5-4 to TRBJ2-3, with 9 bases identical to TRBD2. Germline assignment: CDR1 SGHNT and CDR2 YYREEE (reference sequence). The CDR3 sequence is 17 residues long. Here the CDR3 DNA reads TGTGCCAGCAGCCTCCCCCCTAGCGGGGCCCCCACATATACGCAGTATTTT. Residues: CASSLPPSGAPTYTQYF.

CDR3 coding DNA: TGCGCCAGCAGCTTGAGGGAGGGACTAGCGGGGGGTCGGCAAGAGACCCAGTACTTC. This sequence encodes CASSLREGLAGGRQETQYF. This chain joins TRBV5-1 and TRBJ2-5; TRBD2 matches 15 bases. This CDR3 contains 19 residues. The trim removed 1 base at V and 2 bases at J, leaving 9 bases unmatched. CDR1 and CDR2 from the germline V gene are SGHRS and YFSETQ.

The genes are TRBV4-1 and TRBJ2-1; tentative D call: TRBD2 (6 bases). Germline CDR1 is MGHRA and CDR2 is YSYEKL. The CDR3 sequence is 16 residues long. Trimming shortened V by 2 bases and J by 2 bases, and 13 bases separated the two germline ends. The CDR3, as DNA: TGCGCCAGCAGCCAACTTCCCGCGGGAACCTACAATGAGCAGTTCTTC. Translated: CASSQLPAGTYNEQFF.

The rearrangement links TRBV27 to TRBJ2-2, with TRBD1 matching 7 bases. Per germline, CDR1 MNHEY and CDR2 SMNVEV (reference sequence). Germline trimming cut 7 bases from V and 6 bases from J; bases unmatched to any gene: 8. The CDR3 has 14 amino acids. The CDR3 DNA sequence: TGTGCCAGCAAATTAGAGACAGGGCCCGGGGAGCTGTTTTTT. Translating it yields CASKLETGPGELFF.

This chain joins TRBV13 and TRBJ2-7; 7 bases map to TRBD1. V was pared by 5 bases and J by 2 bases, with 6 bases of the junction left unmatched. The germline V gene encodes CDR1 PRHDT and CDR2 FYEKMQ (reference sequence). The CDR3 consists of 14 residues. CDR3 nucleotides: TGTGCCAGCAGCCCCAGACAGGGCGCCTACGAGCAGTACTTC. Translation: CASSPRQGAYEQYF.

The chain links TRBV28 to TRBJ1-4, with D tentatively TRBD1 (5 bases). The germline gives CDR1 MDHEN, CDR2 SYDVKM. The CDR3 is 15 amino acids. Deletions cut 2 bases from V and 2 bases from J, with 9 bases between. The CDR3: CASSLPRGTNEKLFF. As DNA, the CDR3 is TGTGCCAGCAGTTTACCACGGGGGACTAATGAAAAACTGTTTTTT.

This clone showed up just once. V gene TRBV15 combines with J gene TRBJ2-7; D gene ambiguous. The CDR3 runs to 13 residues. Between the trimmed V and J ends, which lost 2 bases and 6 bases, there was a span of 11 bases. Germline CDR1 is LNHNV and CDR2 is YYDKDF (reference sequence). The CDR3 loop is CATSRQVGLEQYV. In DNA form, the CDR3 reads TGTGCCACCAGCAGACAAGTGGGCCTCGAGCAGTACGTC.

The chain is built from TRBV18 and TRBJ1-4, with 7 bases fitting TRBD1. The germline V gene encodes CDR1 KGHSH and CDR2 LQKENI. This CDR3 is 16 amino acids long. V lost 5 bases, J lost 1 base, and 7 bases stayed unmatched. The CDR3 sequence is CASSSDRVGTNEKLFF. CDR3 in DNA: TGTGCCAGCTCATCCGACAGGGTCGGAACTAATGAAAAACTGTTTTTT.

The rearrangement joins TRBV4-1 to TRBJ2-5; D gene uncertain. This CDR3 comprises 13 residues. Germline V gives CDR1 MGHRA, CDR2 YSYEKL. Trimming removed 1 base from V and 2 bases from J, with 5 bases in between. CDR3 nucleotide sequence: TGCGCCAGCAGCCAAGTTAGGCAAGAGACCCAGTACTTC. As protein: CASSQVRQETQYF.

This sequence joins TRBV19 and TRBJ2-5, with 8 bases lining up with TRBD1. Germline values: CDR1 LNHDA, CDR2 SQIVND (reference sequence). The CDR3 has 15 residues. The V and J ends lost 3 bases and 7 bases, in that order; junction bases with no gene match: 10. The CDR3 nucleotides are TGTGCCAGTAGTATCCGGGACAGGCCACCGGGGACCCAGTACTTC. It translates to CASSIRDRPPGTQYF.

The chain links TRBV6-6 to TRBJ2-1; 9 bases map to TRBD2. The germline V gene has CDR1 MNHNY and CDR2 SVGAGI (reference sequence). This CDR3 is built from 15 residues. V lost 5 bases to trimming and J lost 1 base; unmatched junction nucleotides: 3. In DNA form, the CDR3 reads TGTGCCAGCAGTATCGCGGGAGGGTCCTACAATGAGCAGTTCTTC. Its protein product is CASSIAGGSYNEQFF.

V and J are TRBV4-3 and TRBJ2-1; D remains unclear. Trimming stripped 4 bases from V and 1 base from J, with 2 bases between. Germline CDR1 and CDR2: LGHNA and YSLEER. This CDR3 is built from 12 residues. The CDR3 here is CASSLSYNEQFF. CDR3 nucleotides: TGCGCCAGCAGCCTGTCCTACAATGAGCAGTTCTTC.

The CDR3 bases are TGTGCCAGCAGCTTAGAGTTCCTTAAGACCCAGTACTTC. It codes for CASSLEFLKTQYF. The chain employs TRBV7-2 and TRBJ2-5, with D unclear. V was shortened by 1 base and J by 6 bases, with 9 bases between the two germline ends. The CDR3 has 13 amino acids. Germline CDR1 SGHTA, CDR2 FQGNSA.

The V call is TRBV6-1, the J call TRBJ2-5; D uncertain. CDR3 length: 15 amino acids. Germline CDR1 reads MNHNS; CDR2 reads SASEGT. Trimming cost V 4 bases and J 2 bases, with 14 bases left between them. This CDR3 is CASSGALLVQETQYF. Here the CDR3 DNA reads TGTGCCAGCAGTGGGGCCTTACTTGTTCAAGAGACCCAGTACTTC.

Only a few counts were recorded for this clone. The V gene is TRBV7-9, the J gene TRBJ1-3; D remains ambiguous. Germline V gene sequence: CDR1 SEHNR, CDR2 FQNEAQ (reference sequence). V was clipped by 4 bases and J by 0 bases, with 10 bases between them. The CDR3 contains 15 residues. DNA of the CDR3: TGTGCCAGCAGCTCCCTGATTCGCTCTGGAAACACCATATATTTT. Protein product: CASSSLIRSGNTIYF.

This chain joins TRBV6-5 and TRBJ1-2; 9 nucleotides line up with TRBD1. Germline V CDR1 and CDR2: MNHEY, SVGAGI. The J segment lost 5 bases and the V segment lost 2 bases, leaving 3 bases of the junction unmatched. The CDR3 spans 14 residues. The CDR3 protein is CASSYRGQGYGYTF. The CDR3 DNA follows: TGTGCCAGCAGTTACCGGGGACAGGGTTATGGCTACACCTTC.

This sequence joins TRBV28 and TRBJ1-2, with D possibly being TRBD1 (6 bases). This CDR3 contains 14 residues. V was clipped by 5 bases and J by 2 bases, with 12 bases between them. CDR1 MDHEN and CDR2 SYDVKM come from the germline V gene. The DNA of the CDR3 is TGTGCCAGCAGTCCTCGGACAGAAAACTATGGCTACACCTTC. Its translation: CASSPRTENYGYTF.

This chain uses TRBV2 with TRBJ1-5, with 7 bases fitting TRBD1. Germline CDR1 is SNHLY and CDR2 is FYNNEI. This CDR3 contains 13 residues. Germline trimming cut 6 bases from V and 5 bases from J; bases unmatched to any gene: 4. CDR3 nucleotide sequence: TGTGCCAGCAGGGAAACAGGGGATCAGCCCCAGCATTTT. Amino acids: CASRETGDQPQHF.

This chain links TRBV28 with TRBJ2-5; 7 nucleotides match TRBD2. CDR3 size: 17 residues. Unmatched junction bases numbered 13, after V lost 2 bases and J lost 4 bases. CDR1 MDHEN and CDR2 SYDVKM come from the germline V gene. CDR3 in amino acids: CASSLQKASGRGETQYF. DNA of the CDR3: TGTGCCAGCAGTTTACAAAAGGCTAGCGGTAGGGGAGAGACCCAGTACTTC. Full variable domain (outside the CDR3, taken from reference TRBV28 and TRBJ2-5): DVKVTQSSRYLVKRTGEKVFLECVQDMDHENMFWYRQDPGLGLRLIYFSYDVKMKEKGDIPEGYSVSREKKERFSLILESASTNQTSMYLCASSLQKASGRGETQYFGPGTRLLVL.